This TCR beta chain came from a study of shared clonotypes between healthy human individuals. Losses at the gene ends were 6 bases for V and 2 bases for J; bases not matched to a gene: 12. CDR1 is MNHEY and CDR2 is SMNVEV in the germline V gene (reference sequence). CDR3 size: 16 residues. CD45RO negativity and positive selection for CCR7 defined naive CD8 cells, a population that excluded terminally differentiated effector memory CD45RA+ cells. TCRdb's copy holds only in-frame clones and misses some; the assay was immunoSEQ multiplex PCR. The table shows about 2.1 million clones, with roughly 93% occurring only once.

The sequencing sample was made of naive CD8+ T cells from PBMCs. J is TRBJ2-7 and V is TRBV27; 8 bases match TRBD1. The clonotype was recovered from a man aged 18 to 30 in good health. Some clones in this sample may be carry-over from other donors' samples. The CDR3 DNA follows: TGTGCCAGCAGCCCCTCGACAGGGGAGAGCCCCTACGAGCAGTACTTC. Translation: CASSPSTGESPYEQYF.